This T cell receptor beta chain was captured in a study of CD8 T cells in ankylosing spondylitis. Trimming cost V 3 bases and J 13 bases, with 10 bases left between them. This CDR3 contains 11 residues. The germline CDR1 and CDR2 sequences are ENHRY and SYGVKD. Overall study findings and caveats: For ankylosing spondylitis blood, a TCR beta motif of eight or nine highly homologous variants appeared characteristic. In synovial fluid and blood from reactive arthritis, some motif variants were previously reported.

Making the TCR beta libraries involved quantitative 5'-RACE with molecular barcodes. TCRdb called the 5' RACE reads again in MiXCR, with one record for every CDR3 protein. The repertoire includes some 220,000 distinct CDR3 sequences, just under 7.5% of them detected once, and 12% to 15% sits in the top ten. This clonotype was seen at least ten times. Its specificity is unknown. This receptor was taken from a male donor with ankylosing spondylitis. This chain connects TRBV10-3 to TRBJ2-1; a possible D gene is TRBD2 (5 bases). Specimen: blood, either unsorted or a sorted T cell fraction (not recorded which). CDR3 region: CAISESGVQFF. Here the CDR3 DNA reads TGTGCCATCAGTGAATCCGGGGTTCAGTTCTTC.